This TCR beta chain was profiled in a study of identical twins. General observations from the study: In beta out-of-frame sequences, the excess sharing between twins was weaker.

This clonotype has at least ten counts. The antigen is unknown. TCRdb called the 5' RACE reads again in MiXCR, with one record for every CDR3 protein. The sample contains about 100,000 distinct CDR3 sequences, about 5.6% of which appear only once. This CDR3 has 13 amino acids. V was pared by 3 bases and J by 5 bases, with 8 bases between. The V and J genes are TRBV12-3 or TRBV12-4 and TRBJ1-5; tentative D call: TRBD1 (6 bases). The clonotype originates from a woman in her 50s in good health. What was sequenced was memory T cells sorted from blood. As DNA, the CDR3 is TGTGCCAGCAGTTTTACAGGGTATCAGCCCCAGCATTTT. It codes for CASSFTGYQPQHF.